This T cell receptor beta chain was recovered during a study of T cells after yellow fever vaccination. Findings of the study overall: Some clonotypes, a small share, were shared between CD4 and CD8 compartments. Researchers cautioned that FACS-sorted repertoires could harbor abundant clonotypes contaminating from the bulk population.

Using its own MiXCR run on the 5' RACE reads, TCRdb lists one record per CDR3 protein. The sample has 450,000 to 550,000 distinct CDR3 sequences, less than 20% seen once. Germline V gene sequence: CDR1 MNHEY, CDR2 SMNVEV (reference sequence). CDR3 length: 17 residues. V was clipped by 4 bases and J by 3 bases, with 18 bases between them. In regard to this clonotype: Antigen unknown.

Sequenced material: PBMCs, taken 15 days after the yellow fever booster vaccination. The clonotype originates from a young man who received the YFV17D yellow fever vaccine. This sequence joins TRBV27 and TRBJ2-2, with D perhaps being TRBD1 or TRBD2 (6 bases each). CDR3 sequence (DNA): TGTGCCAGCAGTTGGGGTTCCGGGGGCGGTTACACCGGGGAGCTGTTTTTT. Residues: CASSWGSGGGYTGELFF.